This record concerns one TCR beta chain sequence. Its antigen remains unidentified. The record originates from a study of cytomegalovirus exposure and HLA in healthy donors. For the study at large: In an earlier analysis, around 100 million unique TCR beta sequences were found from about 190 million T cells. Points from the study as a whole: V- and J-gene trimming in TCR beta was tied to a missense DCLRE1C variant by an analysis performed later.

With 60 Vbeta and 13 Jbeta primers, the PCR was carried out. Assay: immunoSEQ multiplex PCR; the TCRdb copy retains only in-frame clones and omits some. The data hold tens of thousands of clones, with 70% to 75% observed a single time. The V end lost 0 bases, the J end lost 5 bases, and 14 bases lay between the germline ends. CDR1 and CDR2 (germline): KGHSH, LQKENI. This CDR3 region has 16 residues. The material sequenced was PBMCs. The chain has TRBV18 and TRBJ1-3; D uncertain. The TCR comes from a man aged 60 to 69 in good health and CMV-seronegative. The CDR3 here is CASSPPLERNRNTIYF. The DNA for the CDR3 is TGTGCCAGCTCACCACCGCTGGAGCGAAACCGAAACACCATATATTTT.